This paragraph covers one T cell receptor (beta chain) sequence. What it binds is unknown. This table comes from immunoSEQ multiplex PCR, and its TCRdb copy is limited to in-frame clones, with some not included. The sample holds around 1.4 million clones, 97% to 99% seen once. The CDR3 covers 17 residues. V lost 3 bases and J lost 0, with 15 bases in between. In germline, CDR1 is SGHNT, CDR2 YENEEA. These data belong to a study of shared clonotypes between healthy human individuals. Each of the donors was a healthy adult who was HIV-negative and had not had a recent acute infection or vaccination. Study conclusions and caveats: A reduction in generation probabilities was seen for non-shared clonotypes relative to those shared by all four donors.

Sequencing was done on a sample of naive CD4+ T cells sorted from blood. Sample subset: CD45RA+ positively selected. This sequence joins TRBV11-3 and TRBJ2-1; no firm D call. This receptor was obtained from a man younger than 40 in good health. The CDR3 loop is CASSFGLDPSSYNEQFF. CDR3 coding DNA: TGTGCCAGCAGCTTTGGGCTAGACCCGAGCTCCTACAATGAGCAGTTCTTC.